In this sample, the clone carrying this TCR beta chain turned up once. The germline CDR1 and CDR2 sequences are MNHEY and SMNVEV (reference sequence). The CDR3 consists of 15 residues. The ends were cut back, 6 bases at V and 0 bases at J, with 14 bases in the middle. The data derive from a study of blood T cell repertoires in COVID-19. Study details: In each case, the material was cDNA or gDNA derived from T cells, B-cell-depleted T cells, or PBMCs.

Profiled with immunoSEQ multiplex PCR; TCRdb holds only in-frame clones, not every one. The sample lists 45,000 to 50,000 clones, over 75% occurring once. The chain couples TRBV27 to TRBJ1-2; tentative D call: TRBD1 (5 bases). Sequenced material: peripheral blood. The clonotype was recovered from a woman at least 80 years old with COVID-19, enrolled during active disease. DNA for the CDR3: TGTGCCAGCAGGCTCGACAGATACTCTAACTATGGCTACACCTTC. The encoded protein is CASRLDRYSNYGYTF.